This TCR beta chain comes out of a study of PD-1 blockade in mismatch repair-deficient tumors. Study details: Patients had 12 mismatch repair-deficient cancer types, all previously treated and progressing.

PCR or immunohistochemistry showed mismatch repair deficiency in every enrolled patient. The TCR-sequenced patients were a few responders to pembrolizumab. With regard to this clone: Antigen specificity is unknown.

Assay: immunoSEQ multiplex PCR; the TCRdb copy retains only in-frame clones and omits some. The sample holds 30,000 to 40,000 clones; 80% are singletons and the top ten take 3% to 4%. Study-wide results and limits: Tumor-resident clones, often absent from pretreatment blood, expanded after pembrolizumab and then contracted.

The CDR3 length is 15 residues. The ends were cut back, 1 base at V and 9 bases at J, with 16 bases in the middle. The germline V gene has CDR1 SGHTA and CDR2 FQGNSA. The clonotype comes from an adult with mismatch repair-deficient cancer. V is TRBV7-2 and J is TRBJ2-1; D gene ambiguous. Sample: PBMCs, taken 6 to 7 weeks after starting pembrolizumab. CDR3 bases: TGTGCCAGCAGCTTAGTTGTGGTTGACGACTCTGAGCAGTTCTTC. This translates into CASSLVVVDDSEQFF.